This TCR beta chain comes out of a study of early T cells in non-severe SARS-CoV-2 infection. Across the whole study: Chains from this unsorted whole-blood bulk RNA could not be paired.

This clonotype was recorded a few times. Its target is unknown. Trimming removed 7 bases at V and 1 base at J, with 14 bases between. This CDR3 is 14 amino acids long. Germline CDR1 SQVTM, CDR2 ANQGSEA. Unique molecular identifiers tagged individual cDNA molecules. TCRdb re-analysed the 5' RACE reads in MiXCR, keeping a single row per CDR3 protein. The sample has roughly 56,000 distinct CDR3 sequences; roughly 8% are singletons. Whole-study results and caveats: Reliance on VDJdb matching favored anti-spike CD8 responses; private and CD4 specificities were missed.

Sequenced: whole blood. V is TRBV29-1 and J is TRBJ1-3; no clear D gene. This receptor was taken from an adult who was a healthcare worker with PCR-confirmed SARS-CoV-2 infection or an uninfected control (not recorded which). DNA of the CDR3: TGCAGCGGTATGACGGATCATTCTGGAAACACCATATATTTT. This encodes CSGMTDHSGNTIYF.